The rows below give T cell receptor beta chains drawn from one sample of a study of blood T cell repertoires in COVID-19. TCRdb's table, derived via immunoSEQ multiplex PCR, lists solely in-frame clones and lacks some. The sample holds fewer than 300,000 clones; about 82% are singletons and the top ten take approximately 5.1%. Sequencing was done on a sample of peripheral blood. These receptors all come from a man aged 45-65 years with active or convalescent COVID-19. CDR3s include the opening cysteine and the closing phenylalanine or tryptophan. D genes are given only for firm matches. Clone sizes are given selectively: once, few, many, or a class where the clone is expanded.

size	D	V	J	DNA	CDR3
.	.	TRBV2	TRBJ2-7	TGTGCCAGCAGTCGGGAAACCTACGAGCAGTACTTC	CASSRETYEQYF
once	TRBD1	TRBV6-5	TRBJ1-5	TGTGCCAGCAGGGAGGCGGGACAGGGGCAGCCCCAGCATTTT	CASREAGQGQPQHF
.	.	TRBV6-5	TRBJ2-1	TGTGCCAGCAGTTACGAAAGGGGCACTGAGCAGTTCTTC	CASSYERGTEQFF
.	TRBD2	TRBV6-2/TRBV6-3	TRBJ2-1	TGTGCCAGCAGTACGCGGACTAGCGGGCCAAACAATGAGCAGTTCTTC	CASSTRTSGPNNEQFF
.	TRBD1	TRBV6-5	TRBJ1-1	TGTGCCAGCAGTTACTTGGGCAGGGGGGCAGCTGAAGCTTTCTTT	CASSYLGRGAAEAFF
few	.	TRBV21-1	TRBJ2-1	TGTGCCAGCAGCAGGTGCGGCGGCAGTACAACGAAGGAGCAGTTCTTC	CASSRCGGSTTKEQFF
few	.	TRBV20-1	TRBJ2-7	TGCAGTGCTAGGGCCATGGACGAGCAGTACTTC	CSARAMDEQYF
.	.	TRBV15	TRBJ2-1	TGTGCCACCAGCAGAGCAGGGGACCTTTACAATGAGCAGTTCTTC	CATSRAGDLYNEQFF
few	.	TRBV18	TRBJ1-1	TGTGCCAGCTCATTCCAACAGGGCACTGAAGCTTTCTTT	CASSFQQGTEAFF
.	.	TRBV3-1/TRBV3-2	TRBJ2-2	TGTGCCAGCAGCCACCAGGGCCGCGGGGAGCTGTTTTTT	CASSHQGRGELFF
.	.	TRBV14	TRBJ2-3	TGTGCCAGCAGCCAACAGGGGTCAGATACGCAGTATTTT	CASSQQGSDTQYF
.	TRBD1	TRBV12-5	TRBJ2-2	TGTGCTAGTGGTCAAACAGGGGTGGACACCGGGGAGCTGTTTTTT	CASGQTGVDTGELFF
.	TRBD2	TRBV9	TRBJ2-5	TGTGCCAGCAGCGTACGGGGGGGAGCGGAGACCCAGTACTTC	CASSVRGGAETQYF
.	.	TRBV24-1	TRBJ2-3	TGTGCCACCAGTGGCAAGGACACCTCCACAGATACGCAGTATTTT	CATSGKDTSTDTQYF
.	TRBD2	TRBV3-1/TRBV3-2	TRBJ2-1	TGTGCCAGCAGCCAAGATGCAGGGACTAGCGGGAGATGGTCCTACAATGAGCAGTTCTTC	CASSQDAGTSGRWSYNEQFF
.	TRBD1	TRBV6-6	TRBJ1-1	TGTGCCAGCAGCCGGGGACAGGGGGCGTTTGAAGCTTTCTTT	CASSRGQGAFEAFF
.	TRBD1	TRBV24-1	TRBJ2-2	TGTGCCACCTCCGGGACAGGGAAAACCGGGGAGCTGTTTTTT	CATSGTGKTGELFF
.	.	TRBV11-2	TRBJ2-2	TGTGCCAGCAGCCTCAGGGTCGCCGGGGAGCTGTTTTTT	CASSLRVAGELFF
.	TRBD2	TRBV7-3	TRBJ2-1	TGTGCCAGCAGCTTAAGGGGAGGCGGTGCGGGAGGCCACAATGAGCAGTTCTTC	CASSLRGGGAGGHNEQFF
.	.	TRBV5-1	TRBJ2-7	TGCGCCAGCACCCCCGTCGGTCAAAGCTCCTACGAGCAGTACTTC	CASTPVGQSSYEQYF
.	.	TRBV7-6	TRBJ1-1	TGTGCCAGCAGCGAGATGGGACAAGTGAACACTGAAGCTTTCTTT	CASSEMGQVNTEAFF
.	TRBD2	TRBV6-6	TRBJ2-3	TGTGCCTGTAGGATAGCGGGAGGGCCACATACGCAGTATTTT	CACRIAGGPHTQYF
.	TRBD1	TRBV9	TRBJ1-1	TGTGCCAGCAGCGTTGAACAGGGGGGGAACACTGAAGCTTTCTTT	CASSVEQGGNTEAFF
.	.	TRBV6-1	TRBJ2-2	TGTGCCAGCAGTGAACCAGGGACAATTACCGGGGAGCTGTTTTTT	CASSEPGTITGELFF
.	TRBD1	TRBV15	TRBJ2-7	TGTGCCACCAGCAGGGACAGGGGCCACGAGCAGTACTTC	CATSRDRGHEQYF
.	TRBD1	TRBV6-5	TRBJ2-3	TGTGCCAGCAGAACAACACAGGGGAACACAGATACGCAGTATTTT	CASRTTQGNTDTQYF
.	.	TRBV3-1/TRBV3-2	TRBJ1-2	TGTGCCAGCGGTCAGGGAAGGCATGGCTACACCTTC	CASGQGRHGYTF